Listed here are 14 T cell receptor beta chains from one sample, sequenced in a study of blood T cell repertoires in COVID-19. Assay used: immunoSEQ multiplex PCR; TCRdb lists only in-frame clones, some missing. The table includes around 82,000 clones, 90% detected once. The material sequenced was peripheral blood. These receptors came from a human donor in a cohort sampled during active COVID-19.

The V and J genes are TRBV3-1 (or the pseudogene TRBV3-2) and TRBJ1-5; 7 bases fit TRBD1. Trimming at V came to 7 bases and at J to 4 bases, leaving 7 bases not matched to a gene. The CDR3 consists of 14 residues. Germline V gene data show CDR1 as LGHDT and CDR2 as YNNKEL (reference sequence). This chain's CDR3 is CASNDRVGNQPQHF. The DNA for the CDR3 is TGTGCCAGCAACGACAGGGTCGGTAATCAGCCCCAGCATTTT.

The chain uses TRBV2 and TRBJ2-2, with D unclear. The V end was cut by 0 bases, the J end by 5 bases, with 4 bases between. The germline V gene has CDR1 SNHLY and CDR2 FYNNEI. There are 13 residues in the CDR3. In nucleotides, the CDR3 is TGTGCCAGCAGTGAAGCCAGAACCGGGGAGCTGTTTTTT. This encodes CASSEARTGELFF.

CDR3 coding DNA: TGTGCCAGCAGTCTCGGGACAATTGGGAACACTGAAGCTTTCTTT. It encodes CASSLGTIGNTEAFF. The chain couples TRBV25-1 to TRBJ1-1; the D gene is possibly TRBD1 (6 bases). Germline V gene sequence: CDR1 MGHDK, CDR2 SYGVNS. This CDR3 is 15 amino acids long. V was trimmed by 5 bases and J by 1 base, leaving 14 bases between them.

This clone is a singleton in its sample. V and J are TRBV11-2 and TRBJ2-7; D gene uncertain. Trimming cost V 2 bases and J 3 bases, with 11 bases left between them. Germline assignment: CDR1 SGHAT and CDR2 FQNNGV. CDR3 length equals 14 residues. The CDR3 loop is CASSLSGSHYEQYF. The CDR3 nucleotides are TGTGCCAGCAGCTTATCCGGGTCTCACTACGAGCAGTACTTC.

The chain carries TRBV6-5 and TRBJ2-7; D ambiguous. CDR3 size: 14 residues. The V end lost 0 bases, the J end lost 6 bases, and 12 bases lay between the germline ends. The germline V gene encodes CDR1 MNHEY and CDR2 SVGAGI. The CDR3 nucleotides are TGTGCCAGCAGTTACTCGCCCCTATCTAGCGAGCAGTACTTC. It is translated as CASSYSPLSSEQYF.

This clone has just a few counts. The chain couples TRBV11-2 to TRBJ1-2, with D perhaps matching TRBD1 (5 bases). The CDR3 contains 17 residues. From germline, CDR1 is SGHAT and CDR2 FQNNGV. Trimming stripped 1 base from V and 0 bases from J, with 15 bases between. As DNA, the CDR3 is TGTGCCAGCAGCTTAGTCCCAGGGTCGACTCCTAACTATGGCTACACCTTC. As protein: CASSLVPGSTPNYGYTF.

V usage is TRBV5-1 and J usage is TRBJ1-1; the D is unclear. The CDR3 is made up of 13 amino acids. From germline, CDR1 is SGHRS and CDR2 YFSETQ. V was pared by 4 bases and J by 1 base, with 8 bases between. This CDR3 reads CASSATGNTEAFF. As DNA, the CDR3 is TGCGCCAGCAGCGCTACCGGGAACACTGAAGCTTTCTTT.

V gene TRBV28 combines with J gene TRBJ2-7; 11 bases are a match to TRBD1. Germline trimming cut 8 bases from V and 4 bases from J; bases unmatched to any gene: 4. The CDR3 spans 13 residues. Germline lookup yields CDR1 MDHEN and CDR2 SYDVKM. DNA for the CDR3: TGTGCCAGCCGGGGACAGGGGGAGTACGAGCAGTACTTC. Translating gives CASRGQGEYEQYF.

CDR3 region: CSARQDRDAFF. The CDR3 DNA reads as TGCAGTGCTAGGCAGGACAGGGACGCTTTCTTT. This sequence joins TRBV20-1 and TRBJ1-1, with 8 bases aligning to TRBD1. Germline lookup yields CDR1 DFQATT and CDR2 SNEGSKA (reference sequence). J lost 11 bases, V lost 3 bases, and 5 bases had no gene match. The CDR3 covers 11 residues.

CDR3 loop: CASSQEGGNGGYTF. Here the CDR3 DNA reads TGCGCCAGCAGCCAAGAGGGGGGTAATGGCGGCTACACCTTC. The chain joins TRBV4-3 to TRBJ1-2; D may be TRBD1 (5 bases). The V end lost 0 bases, the J end lost 8 bases, and 13 bases lay between the germline ends. This CDR3 region has 14 residues. Germline CDR1 reads LGHNA; CDR2 reads YSLEER.

This chain connects TRBV9 to TRBJ2-3; 11 nucleotides align to TRBD2. The CDR3 consists of 17 residues. The V gene's germline CDR1 is SGDLS and CDR2 YYNGEE. V lost 0 bases and J lost 2; bases outside the gene matches: 5. CDR3 in amino acids: CASSVVASGGYTDTQYF. DNA of the CDR3: TGTGCCAGCAGCGTAGTGGCTAGCGGGGGGTACACAGATACGCAGTATTTT.

The chain combines TRBV19 with TRBJ1-1; 8 bases align to TRBD1. Germline V gene lookup returns CDR1 LNHDA and CDR2 SQIVND (reference sequence). The J segment lost 2 bases and the V segment lost 3 bases, leaving 14 bases of the junction unmatched. This CDR3 has 18 residues. CDR3 DNA: TGTGCCAGTAGTATCGGGTTCGGCAGGGGGCATGGTAACACTGAAGCTTTCTTT. It codes for CASSIGFGRGHGNTEAFF.

The sample holds a few counts of this clone. This sequence joins TRBV29-1 and TRBJ2-7; 11 bases agree with TRBD1. Looked up from germline, CDR1 is SQVTM and CDR2 is ANQGSEA. Losses at the gene ends were 6 bases for V and 3 bases for J; bases not matched to a gene: 4. The CDR3 totals 13 residues. For the CDR3, the DNA is TGCAGCGTCCCCGGGACAGGGGGCTACGAGCAGTACTTC. Translation: CSVPGTGGYEQYF.

The chain employs TRBV4-3 and TRBJ1-1; TRBD1 aligns across 10 bases. In germline, CDR1 is LGHNA, CDR2 YSLEER. CDR3 length: 15 residues. The ends lost 4 bases at V and 7 bases at J; junction bases unmatched: 9. This CDR3 is CASSPWTGGYDEAFF. The CDR3 DNA is TGCGCCAGCAGCCCTTGGACAGGGGGTTACGATGAAGCTTTCTTT.